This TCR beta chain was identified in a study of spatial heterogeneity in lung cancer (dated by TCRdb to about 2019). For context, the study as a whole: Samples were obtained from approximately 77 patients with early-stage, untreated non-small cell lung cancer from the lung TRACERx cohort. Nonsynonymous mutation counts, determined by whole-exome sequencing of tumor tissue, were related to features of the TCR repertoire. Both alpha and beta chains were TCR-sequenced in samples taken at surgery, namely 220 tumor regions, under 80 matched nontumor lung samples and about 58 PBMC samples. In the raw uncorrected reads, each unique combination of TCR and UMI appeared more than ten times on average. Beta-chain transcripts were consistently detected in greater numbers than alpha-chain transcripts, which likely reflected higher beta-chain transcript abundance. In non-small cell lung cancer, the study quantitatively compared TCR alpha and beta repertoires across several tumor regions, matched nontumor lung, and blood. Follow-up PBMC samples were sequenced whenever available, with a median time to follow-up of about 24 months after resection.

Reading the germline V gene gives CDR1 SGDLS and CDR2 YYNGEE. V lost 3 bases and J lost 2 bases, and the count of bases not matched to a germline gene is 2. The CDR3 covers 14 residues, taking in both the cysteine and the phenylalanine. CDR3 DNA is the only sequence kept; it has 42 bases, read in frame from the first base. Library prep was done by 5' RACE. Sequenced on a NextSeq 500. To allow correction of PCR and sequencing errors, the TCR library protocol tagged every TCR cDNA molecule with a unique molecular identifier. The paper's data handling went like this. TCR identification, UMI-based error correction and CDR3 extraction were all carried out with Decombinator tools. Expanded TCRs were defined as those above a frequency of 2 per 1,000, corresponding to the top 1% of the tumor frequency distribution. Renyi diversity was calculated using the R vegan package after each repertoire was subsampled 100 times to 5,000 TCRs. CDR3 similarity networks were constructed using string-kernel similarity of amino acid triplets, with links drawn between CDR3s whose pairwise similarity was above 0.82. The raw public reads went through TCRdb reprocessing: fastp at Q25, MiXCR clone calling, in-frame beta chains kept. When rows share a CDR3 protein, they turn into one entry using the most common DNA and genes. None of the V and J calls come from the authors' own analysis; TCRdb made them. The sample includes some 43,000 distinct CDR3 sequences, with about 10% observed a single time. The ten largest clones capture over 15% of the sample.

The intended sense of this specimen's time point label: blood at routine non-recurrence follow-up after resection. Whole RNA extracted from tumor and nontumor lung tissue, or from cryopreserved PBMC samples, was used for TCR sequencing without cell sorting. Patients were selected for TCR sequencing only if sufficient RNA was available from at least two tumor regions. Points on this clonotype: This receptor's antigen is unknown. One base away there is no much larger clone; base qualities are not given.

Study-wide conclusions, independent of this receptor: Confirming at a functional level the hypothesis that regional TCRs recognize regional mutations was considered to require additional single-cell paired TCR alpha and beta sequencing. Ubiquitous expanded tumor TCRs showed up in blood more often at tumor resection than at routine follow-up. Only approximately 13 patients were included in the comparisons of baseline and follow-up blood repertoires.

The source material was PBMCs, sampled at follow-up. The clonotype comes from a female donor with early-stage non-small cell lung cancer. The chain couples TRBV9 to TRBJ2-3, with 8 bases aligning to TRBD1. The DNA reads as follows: TGTGCCAGCAGCGGACAGGGGTACACAGATACGCAGTATTTT. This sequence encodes CASSGQGYTDTQYF.